The present TCR beta chain was sequenced within a study of identical twins. V was shortened by 5 bases and J by 6 bases, with 11 bases between the two germline ends. The CDR3 consists of 12 residues. The germline CDR1 and CDR2 sequences are LGHNT and FRNRAP. This clonotype was seen a single time. TCRdb redid the calling of the 5' RACE reads with MiXCR, one entry per CDR3 protein. The table has some 190,000 distinct CDR3 sequences, about 15% seen once; the top ten hold about 38%. This same sample was also taken into another study, of T cells expressing NK-cell markers.

The chain is built from TRBV12-5 and TRBJ2-7; D might be TRBD2 (6 bases). Sequencing used CD8+ T cells sorted from blood. This sequence originates from a woman under 30 in good health. The CDR3 DNA sequence: TGTGCTAGTGGTCTAAGGACTATCGAGCAGTACTTC. It codes for CASGLRTIEQYF. Full variable domain (remainder filled in from reference TRBV12-5 and TRBJ2-7): DARVTQTPRHKVTEMGQEVTMRCQPILGHNTVFWYRQTMMQGLELLAYFRNRAPLDDSGMPKDRFSAEMPDATLATLKIQPSEPRDSAVYFCASGLRTIEQYFGPGTRLTVT.